This entry lists 25 T cell receptor beta chains sequenced from one sample in a study of T cells in women clearing cervical HPV infection. Generated by immunoSEQ multiplex PCR, the TCRdb table keeps only in-frame clones and is missing some. Here the sample table reports fewer than 30,000 clones. Material for sequencing was blood buffy coat. Source of these receptors: a woman between 18 and 69 years old with a cervical HPV16 infection that either progressed to CIN3+ or cleared (not recorded which).

As for this clone: The DNA ends 3 residues before the CDR3 does, and the rest of the CDR3 is filled in from the germline J gene. V usage is TRBV18 and J usage is TRBJ2-3; the D gene is possibly TRBD2 (6 bases). The CDR3 has 12 amino acids. Germline lookup yields CDR1 KGHSH and CDR2 LQKENI. CDR3 region: CASSPEEGPQYF. The covered CDR3 bases are TGTGCCAGCTCTCCCGAGGAGGGGCCG.

Note on this clone: The read comes to an end 3 residues before the CDR3 does, leaving the germline J gene to fill in the end. The gene calls are TRBV18 and TRBJ2-2; 9 bases agree with TRBD2. CDR3 length equals 15 residues. Germline CDR1 KGHSH, CDR2 LQKENI. V trimming: 3 bases; J trimming: 4 bases; junction bases outside the gene matches: 3. This CDR3 reads CASSPNSGSTGELFF. The part of the CDR3 DNA that was read is TGTGCCAGCTCACCTAATAGCGGGAGCACCGGGGAG.

Comment on this clone: The read ends 3 residues early relative to the CDR3; the germline J gene fills the gap. This sequence joins TRBV19 and TRBJ2-3; tentative D call: TRBD1 (5 bases). The germline gives CDR1 LNHDA, CDR2 SQIVND (reference sequence). CDR3 length: 14 amino acids. CDR3 in amino acids: CASSIQGGNQPQYF. The covered CDR3 bases are TGTGCCAGTAGTATCCAGGGTGGAAACCAGCCG.

In the case of this clone: The junction departs from the called germline gene at one end, perhaps through a read error. The CDR3 extends 3 residues past the end of the read, so its final part is completed from the germline J gene. Additional DNA sequences in this sample encode the identical CDR3. The chain has TRBV30 and TRBJ1-3; D is possibly TRBD1 (5 bases). The length of the CDR3 is 12 residues. The germline gives CDR1 GTSNPN, CDR2 SVGIG (reference sequence). The CDR3 loop reads CACRESGNTIYF. The sequenced CDR3 bases are TGTGCCTGCAGGGAATCTGGAAACACG.

Worth noting for this clone: The read is 3 residues too short to cover the CDR3 end, so that end is filled in from the germline J gene. The V call is TRBV5-1, the J call TRBJ1-4; 7 bases agree with TRBD1. The CDR3 consists of 17 residues. With V trimmed by 0 bases and J by 3 bases, 8 bases remained unmatched. Germline CDR1 SGHRS, CDR2 YFSETQ. CDR3 amino acids: CASSLATTGVANEKLFF. CDR3 bases read: TGCGCCAGCAGCTTGGCTACTACAGGGGTGGCTAATGAAAAA.

The CDR3 DNA, read in part, is TGTGCCAGCAGCGTAGTAGAGGGGAAA. Translated, it gives CASSVVEGK. The full CDR3 is CASSVVEGKLFF. This chain joins TRBV9 and TRBJ1-4, with D perhaps matching TRBD1 (5 bases). The CDR3 end lies 3 residues beyond the end of the read and is filled in from the germline J gene. This CDR3 contains 12 residues. Germline CDR1 and CDR2: SGDLS and YYNGEE.

Points on this clone: The read falls 3 residues short of the CDR3 end, and the missing part is taken from the germline J gene. The chain has TRBV20-1 and TRBJ1-2; 9 bases are a match to TRBD1. This CDR3 region has 15 residues. With V trimmed by 2 bases and J by 4 bases, 8 bases remained unmatched. From germline, CDR1 is DFQATT and CDR2 SNEGSKA (reference sequence). CDR3 residues: CSARPEDRGSYGYTF. The DNA read from the CDR3 is TGCAGTGCTAGACCCGAGGACAGGGGCTCCTATGGC.

Comments on this clone: The read is 3 residues too short to cover the CDR3 end, so that end is filled in from the germline J gene. The chain employs TRBV2 and TRBJ2-3; D gene ambiguous. This CDR3 spans 13 amino acids. CDR1 is SNHLY and CDR2 is FYNNEI in the germline V gene. The DNA read from the CDR3 is TGTGCCAGCAGTGAACACAGTCAAGAGACG. Protein: CASSEHSQET. The full CDR3 sequence reads CASSEHSQETQYF.

With respect to this clone: The sequenced fragment ends 3 residues before the CDR3 boundary, so the rest is inferred from the germline J gene. V is TRBV19 and J is TRBJ2-7; D remains ambiguous. V dropped 4 bases and J dropped 0 bases, with 19 bases sitting between them. The CDR3 has 17 residues. CDR1 is LNHDA, CDR2 SQIVND, per germline (reference sequence). CDR3 DNA, as far as it was read: TGTGCCAGTAGTACGCCATACTGGCGGAGTACCTCCTACGAG. Encoded protein: CASSTPYWRSTSYE. The full CDR3 protein reads CASSTPYWRSTSYEQYF.

The CDR3 sequence: CSARVGGYSNQPQHF. The CDR3 DNA, read in part, is TGCAGTGCTAGAGTAGGGGGTTATAGCAATCAGCCC. The V gene is TRBV20-1, the J gene TRBJ1-5; tentative D call: TRBD1 (6 bases). The read falls 3 residues short of the CDR3 end, and the missing part is taken from the germline J gene. The CDR3 length is 15 residues. With 1 base removed from V and 0 bases from J, the gap between germline ends came to 10 bases. The V gene's germline CDR1 is DFQATT and CDR2 SNEGSKA (reference sequence).

As concerns this clone: The read is 3 residues too short to cover the CDR3 end, so that end is filled in from the germline J gene. The chain couples TRBV7-9 to TRBJ1-4; the match to TRBD1 covers 9 bases. The germline V gene encodes CDR1 SEHNR and CDR2 FQNEAQ (reference sequence). This CDR3 region has 14 residues. The CDR3 sequence is CASRRTGENSPLFF. The DNA read from the CDR3 is TGTGCCAGCAGAAGGACAGGGGAAAATTCACCA.

CDR3 region: CASRADRHRQETQYF. The DNA read from the CDR3 is TGCGCCAGCAGGGCGGACAGGCACCGTCAAGAGACC. The chain recombines TRBV10-1 with TRBJ2-5, with 7 nucleotides matching TRBD1. Coverage ceases 3 residues before the CDR3 finishes, and the germline J gene fills in the end. V gave up 6 bases and J gave up 2 bases; unmatched junction bases: 9. Germline CDR1 reads WNHNN; CDR2 reads SYGVQD (reference sequence). CDR3 length: 15 amino acids.

For this clone: From the germline J gene comes the end of the CDR3, since the read stops 3 residues before it. This chain links TRBV9 with TRBJ1-2; D unclear. The CDR3 has 15 amino acids. Germline V gene lookup returns CDR1 SGDLS and CDR2 YYNGEE. Deletions cut 4 bases from V and 1 base from J, with 14 bases between. CDR3 DNA (partial): TGTGCCAGCAGCCCAAGGGCCCTTCTTAACTATGGC. It is translated as CASSPRALLNYG. The CDR3 in its entirety is CASSPRALLNYGYTF.

On this clone: The observed sequence ends 3 residues before the CDR3 terminus, with the missing tail filled in from the germline J gene. The chain carries TRBV12-3 or TRBV12-4 and TRBJ1-5, with D possibly TRBD1 on 5 matching bases. The CDR3 is 12 amino acids. The V and J ends lost 6 bases and 4 bases respectively, with 7 bases between them. The covered CDR3 bases are TGTGCCAGCAGGCCAGGGAATCAGCCC. This codes for CASRPGNQP. The CDR3 in full is CASRPGNQPQHF.

To note about this clone: The read gets to within 3 residues of the CDR3 end, and the germline J gene fills in the rest. The rearrangement joins TRBV14 to TRBJ2-7; a possible D gene is TRBD2 (6 bases). The ends were cut back, 0 bases at V and 3 bases at J, with 9 bases in the middle. The CDR3 is 14 amino acids. CDR1 and CDR2 from the germline V gene are SGHDN and FVKESK. The CDR3 protein is CASSQDSGVYEQYF. Incomplete CDR3 DNA: TGTGCCAGCAGCCAAGACTCGGGGGTCTACGAG.

On this clone itself: From the germline J gene comes the end of the CDR3, since the read stops 3 residues before it. The rearrangement joins TRBV19 to TRBJ1-2; the D is unclear. This CDR3 has 13 amino acids. V lost 5 bases, J lost 7 bases, and 14 bases lay in between. Germline CDR1 reads LNHDA; CDR2 reads SQIVND (reference sequence). CDR3 bases read: TGTGCCAGTAGTGCGACGGTGAAGCGTGGC. It yields the protein CASSATVKRG. The full CDR3 is CASSATVKRGYTF.

As to this clone: The read gets to within 3 residues of the CDR3 end, and the germline J gene fills in the rest. The chain employs TRBV20-1 and TRBJ2-3; a weak D match, TRBD2 (6 bases). V lost 4 bases to trimming and J lost 1 base, with 12 bases between them. This CDR3 has 14 residues. CDR1 is DFQATT and CDR2 is SNEGSKA in the germline V gene (reference sequence). The chain's CDR3 is CSATEGSGTDTQYF. CDR3 DNA, as far as it was read: TGCAGTGCTACGGAGGGGTCTGGCACAGATACG.

Turning to this clone: The read comes to an end 3 residues before the CDR3 does, leaving the germline J gene to fill in the end. The chain links TRBV18 to TRBJ1-5; D is undetermined. V lost 6 bases, J lost 9 bases, and 9 bases lay in between. This CDR3 is 11 amino acids long. CDR1 KGHSH and CDR2 LQKENI come from the germline V gene. CDR3 DNA, as far as it was read: TGTGCCAGCTCGCCCTCCGGGCCC. Amino acid sequence: CASSPSGP. The full CDR3 sequence reads CASSPSGPQHF.

As concerns this clone: The CDR3 end lies 3 residues beyond the end of the read and is filled in from the germline J gene. The rearrangement uses TRBV7-2 and TRBJ2-7; 9 nucleotides line up with TRBD2. With V trimmed by 2 bases and J by 2 bases, 4 bases remained unmatched. From germline, CDR1 is SGHTA and CDR2 FQGNSA. The CDR3 spans 15 residues. The CDR3 is CASSLWASGAYEQYF. The covered CDR3 bases are TGTGCCAGCAGCTTATGGGCTAGCGGGGCCTACGAG.

CDR3 region: CASSETSGSGETQYF. The CDR3 DNA, read in part, is TGTGCCAGCAGTGAAACTAGCGGGAGTGGGGAGACG. The rearrangement uses TRBV2 and TRBJ2-3; TRBD2 agrees at 11 bases. The sequence runs out 3 residues before the end of the CDR3; the remainder is reconstructed from the germline J gene. This CDR3 comprises 15 residues. CDR1 SNHLY and CDR2 FYNNEI come from the germline V gene.

Notes on this clone: The read terminates 3 residues before the CDR3 end, so the remaining end is supplied by the germline J gene. The chain recombines TRBV19 with TRBJ1-1; D remains ambiguous. Germline V gives CDR1 LNHDA, CDR2 SQIVND (reference sequence). CDR3 length equals 13 residues. Partial CDR3 DNA: TGTGCCAGTAGTATGGGCTGGTCCTACGAG. Translation gives CASSMGWSYE. The full CDR3 reads CASSMGWSYEAFF.

About this clone itself: The read terminates 3 residues before the CDR3 end, so the remaining end is supplied by the germline J gene. The chain has TRBV2 and TRBJ2-5, with D possibly being TRBD2 (6 bases). CDR3 length equals 15 residues. V was trimmed by 6 bases and J by 3 bases, leaving 17 bases between them. Per germline, CDR1 SNHLY and CDR2 FYNNEI. The CDR3 is CASRDGLLREETQYF. CDR3 DNA (partial): TGTGCCAGCAGAGATGGACTATTACGGGAAGAGACC. Full variable domain (outside the CDR3, taken from reference TRBV2 and TRBJ2-5): EPEVTQTPSHQVTQMGQEVILRCVPISNHLYFYWYRQILGQKVEFLVSFYNNEISEKSEIFDDQFSVERPDGSNFTLKIRSTKLEDSAMYFCASRDGLLREETQYFGPGTRLLVL.

Here the CDR3 reads CASSEEGTGAGGYTF. The part of the CDR3 DNA that was read is TGTGCCAGCAGTGAAGAGGGGACAGGGGCAGGGGGC. This chain uses TRBV6-1 with TRBJ1-2; 10 bases align to TRBD1. The read gets to within 3 residues of the CDR3 end, and the germline J gene fills in the rest. This CDR3 is 15 amino acids long. The germline V gene encodes CDR1 MNHNS and CDR2 SASEGT.

Remarks on this clone: From the germline J gene comes the end of the CDR3, since the read stops 3 residues before it. V gene TRBV20-1 combines with J gene TRBJ2-5; 9 nucleotides line up with TRBD2. The V gene end was trimmed by 0 bases and the J gene end by 5 bases; junction bases not matched to a gene: 10. From germline, CDR1 is DFQATT and CDR2 SNEGSKA (reference sequence). The CDR3 is made up of 16 amino acids. CDR3 protein: CSARDIGREGRETQYF. The CDR3 bases that were read are TGCAGTGCTAGAGATATAGGGCGGGAGGGCCGGGAGACC.

Concerning this clone itself: The CDR3 end is not reached by the read, which stops 3 residues before it; the germline J gene fills it in. Other DNA sequences in this sample translate to the same CDR3. The chain recombines TRBV2 with TRBJ1-3; possible D gene TRBD1, 5 bases. The ends were cut back, 6 bases at V and 3 bases at J, with 18 bases in the middle. The CDR3 length is 16 residues. Germline loops: CDR1 SNHLY, CDR2 FYNNEI. Partial CDR3 DNA: TGTGCCAGCAGCGTAGACAGCGCGAGGGGTGGAAACACC. This sequence encodes CASSVDSARGGNT. Given in full, the CDR3 is CASSVDSARGGNTIYF.